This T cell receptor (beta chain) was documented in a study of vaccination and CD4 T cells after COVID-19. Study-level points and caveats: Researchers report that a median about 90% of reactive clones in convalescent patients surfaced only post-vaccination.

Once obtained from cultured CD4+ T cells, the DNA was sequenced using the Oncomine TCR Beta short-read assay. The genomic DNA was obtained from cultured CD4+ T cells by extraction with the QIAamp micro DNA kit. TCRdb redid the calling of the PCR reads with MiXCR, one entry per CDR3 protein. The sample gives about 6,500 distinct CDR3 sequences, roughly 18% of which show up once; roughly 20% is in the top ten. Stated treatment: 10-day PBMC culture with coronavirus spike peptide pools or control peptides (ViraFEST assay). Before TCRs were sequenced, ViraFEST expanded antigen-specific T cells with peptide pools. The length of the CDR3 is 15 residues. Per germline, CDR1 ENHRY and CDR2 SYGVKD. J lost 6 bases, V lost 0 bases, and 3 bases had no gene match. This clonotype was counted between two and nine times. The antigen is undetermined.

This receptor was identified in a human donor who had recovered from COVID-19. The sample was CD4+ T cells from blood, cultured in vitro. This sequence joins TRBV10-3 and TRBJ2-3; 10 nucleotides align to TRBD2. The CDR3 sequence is CAISESSGRADTQYF. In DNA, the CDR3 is TGTGCCATCAGTGAGTCAAGCGGGAGGGCCGATACGCAGTATTTT.